Presented here are 17 T cell receptor beta chains from one specimen sequenced in a study of blood T cell repertoires in COVID-19. Some clones are missing from TCRdb's copy, which holds only in-frame ones; the method was immunoSEQ multiplex PCR. The data show about 260,000 clones, around 86% seen once. Sequencing input: PBMCs or T cells enriched from blood (not recorded which). The origin of the receptors is a woman between 45 and 60 years old who had recovered from COVID-19.

The rearrangement links TRBV21-1 to TRBJ1-1; the table calls TRBD1, which could not be checked here. TRBV21-1 has pseudogene status. The CDR3 extends over 12 amino acids. CDR3 residues: CAGLFGRGKAFF. Here the CDR3 DNA reads TGTGCCGGTCTGTTCGGCAGGGGAAAAGCTTTCTTT.

This clone has a single count. The chain links TRBV5-4 to TRBJ1-6, with 9 bases identical to TRBD1. The V gene end was trimmed by 4 bases and the J gene end by 5 bases; junction bases not matched to a gene: 7. This CDR3 has 16 amino acids. The germline V gene encodes CDR1 SGHNT and CDR2 YYREEE (reference sequence). The CDR3 here is CASSDKTGGHNSPLHF. For the CDR3, the DNA is TGTGCCAGCAGCGATAAGACAGGGGGACATAATTCACCCCTCCACTTT.

The J gene is TRBJ2-2, the V gene TRBV20-1; tentative D call: TRBD1 (6 bases). V was cut by 3 bases and J by 12 bases, with 8 bases left in between. CDR1 and CDR2 from the germline V gene are DFQATT and SNEGSKA (reference sequence). The CDR3 is made up of 10 amino acids. CDR3 sequence (DNA): TGCAGTGCTAGGGACAGCAAGCTGTTTTTT. Amino acids: CSARDSKLFF.

This clone was counted a single time. V gene TRBV5-4 combines with J gene TRBJ1-1, with a weak D call TRBD1 (6 bases). CDR1 and CDR2 from the germline V gene are SGHNT and YYREEE (reference sequence). There are 15 residues in the CDR3. V was shortened by 0 bases and J by 3 bases, with 12 bases between the two germline ends. The DNA of the CDR3 is TGTGCCAGCAGCTTGGCCATCGGACAGTACACTGAAGCTTTCTTT. Protein sequence: CASSLAIGQYTEAFF.

V and J are TRBV6-2 or TRBV6-3 and TRBJ1-1; D gene ambiguous. The CDR3 sequence is 16 residues long. Trimming removed 5 bases at V and 4 bases at J, with 20 bases between. Germline CDR1 and CDR2: MNHEY and SVGEGT. CDR3 coding DNA: TGTGCCAGCAGTGACCCCCGGACTCAAGGCGGCACTGAAGCTTTCTTT. Translating gives CASSDPRTQGGTEAFF.

The chain is built from TRBV19 and TRBJ1-5, with a weak D call TRBD1 (6 bases). The V gene's germline CDR1 is LNHDA and CDR2 SQIVND (reference sequence). V shed 5 bases and J shed 5 bases, with 13 bases lying between them. The CDR3 has 14 amino acids. The CDR3 nucleotides are TGTGCCAGTAGTCCCGGGACACAATATCAGCCCCAGCATTTT. It specifies CASSPGTQYQPQHF.

This chain joins TRBV6-5 and TRBJ2-7, with 8 bases aligning to TRBD2. CDR1 is MNHEY and CDR2 is SVGAGI in the germline V gene. This CDR3 comprises 14 residues. Trimming removed 4 bases from V and 6 bases from J; junction bases left unmatched: 8. CDR3 DNA sequence: TGTGCCAGCAGTTTTGGCGGGGGGCTTGGCGAGCAGTACTTC. Its protein product is CASSFGGGLGEQYF.

The chain recombines TRBV18 with TRBJ2-5; TRBD2 matches 12 bases. CDR1 and CDR2 (germline): KGHSH, LQKENI. The ends lost 5 bases at V and 0 bases at J; junction bases unmatched: 7. The CDR3 loop spans 17 amino acids. CDR3 DNA: TGTGCCAGCTCATCATGGACTAGCGGGAAGTACCAAGAGACCCAGTACTTC. This codes for CASSSWTSGKYQETQYF.

The rearrangement joins TRBV7-8 to TRBJ2-4; a weak D match, TRBD1 (5 bases). The CDR3 has 14 amino acids. V lost 1 base, J lost 3 bases, and 7 bases lay in between. From germline, CDR1 is SGHVS and CDR2 FQNEAQ. Here the CDR3 DNA reads TGTGCCAGCAGCTTAGGACAGCGCAAAAACATTCAGTACTTC. This encodes CASSLGQRKNIQYF.

This chain uses TRBV3-1 (or the pseudogene TRBV3-2) with TRBJ1-3, with D perhaps matching TRBD1 (5 bases). Trimming pared 5 bases from V and 1 base from J, leaving 12 bases between. The CDR3 totals 15 residues. Germline CDR1 reads LGHDT; CDR2 reads YNNKEL (reference sequence). CDR3 sequence: CASSALPGSGNTIYF. The CDR3 coding sequence is TGTGCCAGCAGCGCGCTTCCAGGGTCTGGAAACACCATATATTTT.

This rearrangement joins TRBV4-1 to TRBJ2-3; the D gene is possibly TRBD2 (5 bases). V shed 1 base and J shed 6 bases, with 20 bases lying between them. The germline CDR1 and CDR2 sequences are MGHRA and YSYEKL. The CDR3 runs 17 residues. CDR3 coding DNA: TGCGCCAGCAGCCAAGTTCACCCTCTCGGGGTCTGGGATACGCAGTATTTT. Its translation is CASSQVHPLGVWDTQYF.

The chain is built from TRBV12-5 and TRBJ1-5, with D unresolved. The V and J ends lost 2 bases and 7 bases respectively, with 15 bases between them. This CDR3 spans 15 amino acids. Germline loops: CDR1 LGHNT, CDR2 FRNRAP. In DNA form, the CDR3 reads TGTGCTAGTGGTTTGTCACGCCCGGCGGGGCAGCCCCAGCATTTT. Protein: CASGLSRPAGQPQHF.

V is TRBV11-3 and J is TRBJ2-7, with D possibly matching TRBD1 (6 bases). CDR3 length equals 13 residues. The V and J ends lost 5 bases and 3 bases respectively, with 11 bases between them. The germline CDR1 and CDR2 sequences are SGHNT and YENEEA. This chain's CDR3 is CASSPQGFYEQYF. Written as DNA, the CDR3 is TGTGCCAGCAGCCCACAGGGATTCTACGAGCAGTACTTC.

The chain employs TRBV11-2 and TRBJ2-4; D possibly corresponds to TRBD1 (6 bases). Trimming stripped 2 bases from V and 1 base from J, with 15 bases between. There are 17 residues in the CDR3. Per germline, CDR1 SGHAT and CDR2 FQNNGV. CDR3 nucleotide sequence: TGTGCCAGCAGCTTACTTCCGAGCCAGGGGGCCAAAAACATTCAGTACTTC. This sequence encodes CASSLLPSQGAKNIQYF.

V usage is TRBV30 and J usage is TRBJ2-7; TRBD1 aligns across 8 bases. V lost 3 bases and J lost 4; bases outside the gene matches: 5. Per germline, CDR1 GTSNPN and CDR2 SVGIG (reference sequence). The CDR3 totals 13 residues. In nucleotides, the CDR3 is TGTGCCTGGAGCTTCAGGGGGCTGTACGAGCAGTACTTC. Its translation is CAWSFRGLYEQYF. The full variable domain, in which reference TRBV30 and TRBJ2-7 provide the parts outside the CDR3, is SQTIHQWPATLVQPVGSPLSLECTVEGTSNPNLYWYRQAAGRGLQLLFYSVGIGQISSEVPQNLSASRPQDRQFILSSKKLLLSDSGFYLCAWSFRGLYEQYFGPGTRLTVT.

V is TRBV7-3 and J is TRBJ1-1, with a weak D call TRBD1 (5 bases). The CDR3 is 15 residues long. Germline CDR1 SGHTA, CDR2 FQGTGA. V lost 2 bases and J 4 bases, leaving 14 bases between the germline ends. In DNA, the CDR3 is TGTGCCAGCAGCTTACGATCGGGGGAGGGCACTGAAGCTTTCTTT. Protein: CASSLRSGEGTEAFF.

The chain has TRBV30 and TRBJ2-5, with D tentatively TRBD2 (5 bases). V dropped 5 bases and J dropped 2 bases, with 18 bases sitting between them. The CDR3 has 15 amino acids. CDR1 is GTSNPN, CDR2 SVGIG, per germline (reference sequence). The CDR3, as DNA: TGTGCCTGGTCCCCGGGGTTGGTGAATCAAGAGACCCAGTACTTC. This translates into CAWSPGLVNQETQYF.